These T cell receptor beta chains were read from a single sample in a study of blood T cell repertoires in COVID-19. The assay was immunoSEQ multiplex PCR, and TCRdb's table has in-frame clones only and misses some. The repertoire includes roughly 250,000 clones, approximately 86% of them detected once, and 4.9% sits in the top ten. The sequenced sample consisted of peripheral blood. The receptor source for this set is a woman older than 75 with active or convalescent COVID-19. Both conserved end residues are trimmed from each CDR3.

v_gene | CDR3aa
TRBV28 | ASNRVSEQF
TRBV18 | ASSPGRGYEQY
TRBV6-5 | ASSYGRPNEKLF
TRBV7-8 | ASSVQGSFTNTEAF
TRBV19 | ASSIAGGRGQGDTEAF
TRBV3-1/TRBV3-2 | ASSQQGSYEQY
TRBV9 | ASSVMSGVGTEAF
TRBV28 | ASSAAAGPYYGYT
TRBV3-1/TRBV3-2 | ASSTGLAGSTQY
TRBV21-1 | ASSKALGFPGGTDTQY
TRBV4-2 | ASSQEGQGARTNEKLF
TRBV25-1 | ASSLSGQNSPLH
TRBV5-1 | ASRPEWYNSPLH
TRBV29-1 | SVSGQETQY
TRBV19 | ASSIGQYTGELF
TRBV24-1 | ATSDSASRARGTDTQY
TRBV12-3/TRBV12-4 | ASSPGQYNEQF
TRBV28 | ASKKSTREGNEQF
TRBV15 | ATSRDNYRGGQPQH
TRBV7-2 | ASSLGDRTSEAF
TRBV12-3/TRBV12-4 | ASTGTASPLH
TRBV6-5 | ASSRTSGRVGEQY
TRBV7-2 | ASSQLRDGYT
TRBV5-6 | ASSPVSVGGEPY
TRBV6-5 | ATSGVTGGNQPQH
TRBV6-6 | ASSFMNTEAF
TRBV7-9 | ASSAPRDRVEQY
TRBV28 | ASSFGQGRSPLH
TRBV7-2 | ASSLARGQEGYT
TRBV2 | ASSGSGNTIY
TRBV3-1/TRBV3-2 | ASTTPHSGTDTQY
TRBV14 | ASSQMTGSGGYT
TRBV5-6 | ASSFDRSAQY
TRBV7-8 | ASSIGQGRGYGYT
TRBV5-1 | ASSLGTATEAF
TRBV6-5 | AIPTGVGQPQH
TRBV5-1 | ASSSPGTDTQY
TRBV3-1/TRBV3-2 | ASSQDAGATQY
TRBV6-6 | ASWGGPNYDYGYT
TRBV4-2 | ASSQSPAPYEQY
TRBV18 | ASSPPGTFYEQY
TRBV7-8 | ASSLRGEQY
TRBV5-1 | ASSLEGTVMNTEAF
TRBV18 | ASSPPGGNQPQH
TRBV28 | GGGGGNQPQH
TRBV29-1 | SVDDDGSGASGF
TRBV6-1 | ASSQGTSGSLGEQF
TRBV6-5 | ASGEEFGSYNEQF
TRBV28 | AINPDRANYGYT
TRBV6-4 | ASSASTGPGTDTQY
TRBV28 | ASSYGQGRNQPQH
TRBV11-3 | ASSLDWTSEQY
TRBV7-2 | ASSLGGHNTEAF